This T cell receptor beta chain was found in a study of blood T cells in healthy people across ages. Germline CDR1 is MNHNS and CDR2 is SASEGT. The CDR3 sequence is 15 residues long. Alongside a J-beta primer mix, a sample-barcoded 5' primer served in a second PCR lasting about 7 to 12 cycles. The template-switch adaptor, which had 12 random nucleotides, put a tag on each cDNA molecule. Each CDR3 protein gets one entry after TCRdb re-called the 5' RACE reads with MiXCR. The sample holds 1.5 million to 2 million distinct CDR3 sequences, 28% seen once. Notes on this clonotype: The junction and the germline gene differ at one end; a read error may be behind it.

Sequenced material: blood. The J gene is TRBJ2-5, the V gene TRBV6-1; D is possibly TRBD2 (5 bases). The receptor was isolated from a woman under 40 in good health. The CDR3 DNA follows: TGTGTCAGCAGTGAAGCGGAAACGGGCGTGGAGACCCAGTACTTC. Translating gives CVSSEAETGVETQYF.